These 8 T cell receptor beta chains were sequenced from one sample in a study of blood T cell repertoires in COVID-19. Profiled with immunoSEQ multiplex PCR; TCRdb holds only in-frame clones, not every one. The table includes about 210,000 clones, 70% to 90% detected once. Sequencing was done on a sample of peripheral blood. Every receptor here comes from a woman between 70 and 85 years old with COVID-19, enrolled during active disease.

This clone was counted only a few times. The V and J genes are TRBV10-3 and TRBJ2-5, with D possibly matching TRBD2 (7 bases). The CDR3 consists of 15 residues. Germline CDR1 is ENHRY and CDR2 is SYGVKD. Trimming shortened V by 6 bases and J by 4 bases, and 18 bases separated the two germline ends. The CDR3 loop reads CAIRRGGAERETQYF. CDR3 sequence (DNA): TGTGCCATCAGGAGGGGGGGGGCGGAACGAGAGACCCAGTACTTC.

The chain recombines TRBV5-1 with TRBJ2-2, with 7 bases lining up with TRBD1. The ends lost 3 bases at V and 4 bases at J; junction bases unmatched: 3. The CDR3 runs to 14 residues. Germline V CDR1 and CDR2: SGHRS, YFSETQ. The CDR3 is CASSYNRGTGELFF. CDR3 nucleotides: TGCGCCAGCAGCTACAACAGGGGCACCGGGGAGCTGTTTTTT.

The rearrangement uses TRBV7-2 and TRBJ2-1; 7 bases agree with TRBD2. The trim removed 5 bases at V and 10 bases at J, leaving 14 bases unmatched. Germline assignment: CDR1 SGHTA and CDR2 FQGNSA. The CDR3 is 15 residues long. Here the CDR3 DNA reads TGTGCCAGCAGCCCTAACACGGGCGGGAGTTTCGAGCAGTTCTTC. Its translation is CASSPNTGGSFEQFF. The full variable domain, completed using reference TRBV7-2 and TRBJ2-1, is GAGVSQSPSNKVTEKGKDVELRCDPISGHTALYWYRQSLGQGLEFLIYFQGNSAPDKSGLPSDRFSAERTGGSVSTLTIQRTQQEDSAVYLCASSPNTGGSFEQFFGPGTRLTVL.

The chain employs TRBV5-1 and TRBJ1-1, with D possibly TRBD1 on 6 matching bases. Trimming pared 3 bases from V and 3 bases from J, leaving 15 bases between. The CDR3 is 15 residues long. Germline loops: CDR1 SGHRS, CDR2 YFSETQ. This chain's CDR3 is CASSWRGARDTEAFF. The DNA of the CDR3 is TGCGCCAGCAGCTGGCGGGGGGCCCGGGACACTGAAGCTTTCTTT.

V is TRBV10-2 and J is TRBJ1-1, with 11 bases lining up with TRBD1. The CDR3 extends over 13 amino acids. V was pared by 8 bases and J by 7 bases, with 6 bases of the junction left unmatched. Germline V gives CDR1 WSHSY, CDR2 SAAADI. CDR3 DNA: TGCGCCAGCCGTAGGACAGGGGGCAATGAAGCTTTCTTT. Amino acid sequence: CASRRTGGNEAFF.

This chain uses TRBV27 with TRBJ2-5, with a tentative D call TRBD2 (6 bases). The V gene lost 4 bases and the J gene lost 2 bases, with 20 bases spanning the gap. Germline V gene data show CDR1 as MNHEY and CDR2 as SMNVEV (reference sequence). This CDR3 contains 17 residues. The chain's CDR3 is CASSWFGGRLSQETQYF. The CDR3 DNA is TGTGCCAGCAGTTGGTTTGGTGGGAGGCTATCACAAGAGACCCAGTACTTC.

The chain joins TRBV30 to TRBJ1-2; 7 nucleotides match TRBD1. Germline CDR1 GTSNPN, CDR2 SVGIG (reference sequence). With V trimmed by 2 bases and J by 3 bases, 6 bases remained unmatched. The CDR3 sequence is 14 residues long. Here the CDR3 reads CAWSPGGRDYGYTF. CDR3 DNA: TGTGCCTGGAGTCCAGGGGGTCGGGACTATGGCTACACCTTC. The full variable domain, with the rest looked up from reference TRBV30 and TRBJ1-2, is SQTIHQWPATLVQPVGSPLSLECTVEGTSNPNLYWYRQAAGRGLQLLFYSVGIGQISSEVPQNLSASRPQDRQFILSSKKLLLSDSGFYLCAWSPGGRDYGYTFGSGTRLTVV.

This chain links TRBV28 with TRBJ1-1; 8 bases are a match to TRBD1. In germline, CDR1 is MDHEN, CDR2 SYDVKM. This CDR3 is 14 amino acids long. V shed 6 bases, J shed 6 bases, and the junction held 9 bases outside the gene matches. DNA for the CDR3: TGTGCCAGCAGGCGACAGGGGTTAACGGCTGAAGCTTTCTTT. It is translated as CASRRQGLTAEAFF.